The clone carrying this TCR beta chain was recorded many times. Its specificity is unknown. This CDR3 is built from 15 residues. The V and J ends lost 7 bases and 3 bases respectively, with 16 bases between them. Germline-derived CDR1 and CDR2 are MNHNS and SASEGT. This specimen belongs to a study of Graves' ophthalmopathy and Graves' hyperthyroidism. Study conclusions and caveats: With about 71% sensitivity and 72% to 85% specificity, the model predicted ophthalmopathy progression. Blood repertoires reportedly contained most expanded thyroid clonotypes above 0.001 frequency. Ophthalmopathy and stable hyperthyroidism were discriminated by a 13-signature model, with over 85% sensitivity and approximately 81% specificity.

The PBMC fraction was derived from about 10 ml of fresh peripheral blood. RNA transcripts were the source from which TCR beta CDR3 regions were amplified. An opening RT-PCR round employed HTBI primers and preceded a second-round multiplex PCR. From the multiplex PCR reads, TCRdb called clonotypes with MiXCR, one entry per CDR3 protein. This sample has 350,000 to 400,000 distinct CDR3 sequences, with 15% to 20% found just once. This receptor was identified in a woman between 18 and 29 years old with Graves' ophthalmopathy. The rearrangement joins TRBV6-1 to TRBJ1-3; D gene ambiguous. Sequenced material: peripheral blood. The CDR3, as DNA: TGTGCCAGCACGACGGGCTCAATAAATGGAAACACCATATATTTT. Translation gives CASTTGSINGNTIYF.